Each of the 25 T cell receptor beta chains below was sequenced from the same sample in a study of post-analysis software for immune sequencing data. Prepared libraries of TCR beta cDNA carried unique molecular identifiers. TCRdb fed the PCR reads into MiXCR, producing one record per CDR3 protein. The sample yields about 260,000 distinct CDR3 sequences, 30% to 45% seen once. Whole-study results and caveats: Elevated frequency relative to controls characterized several TRBV segments in patients, TRBV5-6, TRBV5-1 and TRBV20-1 among them.

Their cognate antigens are unknown. Sequencing was carried out using blood. The receptor source for this set is a girl between 5 and 17 years old with multiple sclerosis.

The gene calls are TRBV12-3 or TRBV12-4 and TRBJ2-5; D unresolved. V lost 4 bases, J lost 1 base, and 10 bases lay in between. The CDR3 totals 14 residues. The CDR3 DNA reads TGTGCCAGCAGTTCGGACGACTCCCAAGAGACCCAGTACTTC. This gives the protein CASSSDDSQETQYF.

The V call is TRBV11-2, the J call TRBJ2-1, with unresolved D. Germline V gene sequence: CDR1 SGHAT, CDR2 FQNNGV. CDR3 length equals 12 residues. V was clipped by 5 bases and J by 7 bases, with 9 bases between them. CDR3 nucleotides: TGTGCCAGCAGCCATGGGGAAAATGAGCAGTTCTTC. This gives the protein CASSHGENEQFF.

The chain links TRBV6-5 to TRBJ2-7; the D gene is possibly TRBD2 (6 bases). CDR3 length: 16 amino acids. Looked up from germline, CDR1 is MNHEY and CDR2 is SVGAGI. Trimming cost V 0 bases and J 5 bases, with 17 bases left between them. The CDR3 coding sequence is TGTGCCAGCAGTTACTCAAGGTTGGAGGGCTTCGACGAGCAGTACTTC. It is translated as CASSYSRLEGFDEQYF.

Of note for this clonotype: Relative to the germline gene, one junction end is altered; a read error may explain this. The chain has TRBV12-3 or TRBV12-4 and TRBJ2-2, with TRBD1 matching 9 bases. The CDR3 extends over 15 amino acids. The CDR3 reads CASSSITGGTGERFF. DNA of the CDR3: TGTGCCAGCAGTTCCATTACAGGGGGCACCGGGGAGCGGTTTTTT.

The genes are TRBV12-3 or TRBV12-4 and TRBJ1-1; D ambiguous. Trimming stripped 1 base from V and 13 bases from J, with 10 bases between. This CDR3 is 11 amino acids long. The CDR3 spells CASSLGQEFFF. As DNA, the CDR3 is TGTGCCAGCAGTTTAGGACAAGAATTTTTCTTT.

The CDR3: CASSWTSDYNEQFF. In DNA form, the CDR3 reads TGTGCCAGCAGTTGGACTAGCGATTACAATGAGCAGTTCTTC. The chain has TRBV27 and TRBJ2-1; 9 bases are a match to TRBD2. V shed 4 bases and J 4 bases; nucleotides not matched to a gene: 2. The germline CDR1 and CDR2 sequences are MNHEY and SMNVEV (reference sequence). The CDR3 spans 14 residues.

On this clonotype: This is likely a read error, given that the CDR3 carries no conserved phenylalanine or tryptophan at its end. This chain links TRBV18 with TRBJ1-2; D unresolved. This CDR3 region has 11 residues. Trimming shortened V by 3 bases and J by 8 bases, and 7 bases separated the two germline ends. Germline values: CDR1 KGHSH, CDR2 LQKENI. Here the CDR3 DNA reads TGTGCCAGCTCACCGGCGAGAGGCTACACCTGC. Translated, it gives CASSPARGYTC.

The chain is built from TRBV20-1 and TRBJ2-2; D remains ambiguous. Trimming shortened V by 3 bases and J by 2 bases, and 7 bases separated the two germline ends. CDR1 and CDR2 (germline): DFQATT, SNEGSKA (reference sequence). The CDR3 sequence is 13 residues long. The CDR3 bases are TGCAGTGCTAGTAGACCCAACACCGGGGAGCTGTTTTTT. It encodes CSASRPNTGELFF.

The chain carries TRBV6-6 and TRBJ2-7, with TRBD1 identical over 8 bases. Germline lookup yields CDR1 MNHNY and CDR2 SVGAGI (reference sequence). V shed 2 bases and J 4 bases; nucleotides not matched to a gene: 4. This CDR3 contains 14 residues. The CDR3 region is CASSYATGVYEQYF. As DNA, the CDR3 is TGTGCCAGCAGTTACGCGACAGGGGTGTACGAGCAGTACTTC.

This clonotype was counted at least ten times. The chain employs TRBV7-6 and TRBJ2-1, with D perhaps TRBD2 (6 bases). This CDR3 has 14 amino acids. V lost 5 bases, J lost 4 bases, and 12 bases lay in between. Germline CDR1 reads SGHVS; CDR2 reads FNYEAQ. CDR3 region: CASSLGGEYNEQFF. The CDR3 region has the DNA TGTGCCAGCAGCCTGGGGGGAGAGTACAATGAGCAGTTCTTC.

The CDR3 protein is CASSLTGTGTYNEQFF. CDR3 coding DNA: TGTGCCAGCAGCCTAACCGGGACAGGGACCTACAATGAGCAGTTCTTC. V gene TRBV7-2 combines with J gene TRBJ2-1; 9 bases agree with TRBD1. In germline, CDR1 is SGHTA, CDR2 FQGNSA. The CDR3 loop spans 16 amino acids. The V gene end was trimmed by 5 bases and the J gene end by 2 bases; junction bases not matched to a gene: 7.

Ten or more counts support this clonotype. The chain employs TRBV5-5 and TRBJ1-2, with a possible D match to TRBD1 (5 bases). This CDR3 comprises 20 residues. CDR1 SGHKS and CDR2 YYEKEE come from the germline V gene (reference sequence). Trimming left V 2 bases short and J 6 bases short, with 32 bases between. The CDR3 DNA reads as TGTGCCAGCAGCTTATCACTCTGGCTGGCCCCCTTCCCAGGGCACGATGGCTACACCTTC. Translated: CASSLSLWLAPFPGHDGYTF.

There are many counts of this clonotype. V and J are TRBV5-1 and TRBJ2-6, with unresolved D. The CDR3 totals 15 residues. V was shortened by 4 bases and J by 2 bases, with 10 bases between the two germline ends. The germline V gene encodes CDR1 SGHRS and CDR2 YFSETQ. CDR3 sequence (DNA): TGCGCCAGCAGCCTGGCAAAAGCTGGGGCCAACGTCCTGACTTTC. Translated: CASSLAKAGANVLTF.

This clonotype was seen ten or more times. V and J are TRBV6-4 and TRBJ1-1; D gene ambiguous. The CDR3 sequence is 13 residues long. Trimming left V 3 bases short and J 1 base short, with 6 bases between. Germline-derived CDR1 and CDR2 are MRHNA and SNTAGT. DNA of the CDR3: TGTGCCAGCAGTGAAGCCGGGAACACTGAAGCTTTCTTT. It encodes CASSEAGNTEAFF.

Concerning this clonotype: A much larger clone differs by one base, so this may be a read error. This rearrangement joins TRBV7-8 to TRBJ2-1; TRBD2 matches 8 bases. Germline V gene lookup returns CDR1 SGHVS and CDR2 FQNEAQ. The CDR3 runs 16 residues. Losses at the gene ends were 5 bases for V and 7 bases for J; bases not matched to a gene: 13. The CDR3, as DNA: TGTGCCAGCAGCCCCCCCGGGACTAGTGCCAAAAATGAGCAGTTCTTC. It codes for CASSPPGTSAKNEQFF.

V usage is TRBV6-2 or TRBV6-3 and J usage is TRBJ2-1; a possible D gene is TRBD2 (6 bases). This CDR3 spans 14 amino acids. V was pared by 6 bases and J by 1 base, with 10 bases between. CDR1 and CDR2 (germline): MNHEY, SVGEGT. CDR3 loop: CASRNSGSYNEQFF. The CDR3 nucleotides are TGTGCCAGCAGGAACAGCGGGTCCTACAATGAGCAGTTCTTC.

About this clonotype itself: It may be a read error: a sequence one base away is much more abundant. The gene calls are TRBV5-1 and TRBJ2-3, with D possibly TRBD1 on 6 matching bases. The germline gives CDR1 SGHRS, CDR2 YFSETQ. The CDR3 sequence is 15 residues long. CDR3 sequence reads: CASSLAGQGIDTRYF. CDR3 in DNA: TGCGCCAGCAGCTTGGCCGGCCAGGGGATAGATACGCGGTATTTT. The whole variable domain, remainder taken from reference TRBV5-1 and TRBJ2-3, is KAGVTQTPRYLIKTRGQQVTLSCSPISGHRSVSWYQQTPGQGLQFLFEYFSETQRNKGNFPGRFSGRQFSNSRSEMNVSTLELGDSALYLCASSLAGQGIDTRYFGPGTRLTVL.

This clonotype was detected ten times or more. The chain couples TRBV5-1 to TRBJ2-3, with D possibly being TRBD2 (6 bases). V was trimmed by 4 bases and J by 0 bases, leaving 9 bases between them. This CDR3 has 14 residues. From germline, CDR1 is SGHRS and CDR2 YFSETQ. The CDR3 DNA reads as TGCGCCAGCAGCCAAAGCGGGAGCACAGATACGCAGTATTTT. It is translated as CASSQSGSTDTQYF.

This clonotype was observed many times. This sequence joins TRBV5-1 and TRBJ2-3; no firm D call. V shed 0 bases and J shed 10 bases, with 21 bases lying between them. CDR1 and CDR2 from the germline V gene are SGHRS and YFSETQ. The CDR3 is 16 residues long. The CDR3 loop is CASSLERVARHTPQYF. As DNA, the CDR3 is TGCGCCAGCAGCTTGGAAAGGGTCGCCAGGCACACACCGCAGTATTTT.

This clonotype was seen a handful of times. This sequence may be a read error, since a much larger clone differs from it by one base. This chain uses TRBV5-6 with TRBJ2-5, with 11 positions matching TRBD2. There are 16 residues in the CDR3. Germline V gene lookup returns CDR1 SGHDT and CDR2 YYEEEE. The trim removed 4 bases at V and 11 bases at J, leaving 16 bases unmatched. CDR3 sequence (DNA): TGTGCCAGCAGCGACTTAGCGGGAGGGCCCCACAATGAGCAGTACTTC. This encodes CASSDLAGGPHNEQYF. Variable domain in full (rest from reference TRBV5-6 and TRBJ2-5): DAGVTQSPTHLIKTRGQQVTLRCSPKSGHDTVSWYQQALGQGPQFIFQYYEEEERQRGNFPDRFSGHQFPNYSSELNVNALLLGDSALYLCASSDLAGGPHNEQYFGPGTRLLVL.

This clonotype was seen at least ten times. V gene TRBV29-1 combines with J gene TRBJ2-7, with 10 nucleotides matching TRBD1. The trim removed 7 bases at V and 6 bases at J, leaving 9 bases unmatched. This CDR3 contains 13 residues. Looked up from germline, CDR1 is SQVTM and CDR2 is ANQGSEA. CDR3 nucleotides: TGCAGCGCTAGACAGGGGGCGGGCGGCGAGCAGTACTTC. It encodes CSARQGAGGEQYF.

Comment on this clonotype: At one end the junction does not follow the germline gene, possibly because of a read error. The V call is TRBV6-1, the J call TRBJ2-3, with 7 bases lining up with TRBD1. Germline loops: CDR1 MNHNS, CDR2 SASEGT. This CDR3 region has 14 residues. The CDR3 loop is CASGDRESTDTQYF. CDR3 in DNA: TGTGCCAGCGGTGACAGGGAAAGCACAGATACGCAGTATTTT.

In its sample, this clonotype was seen many times. The chain is built from TRBV20-1 and TRBJ1-1, with 10 nucleotides matching TRBD1. Germline CDR1 and CDR2: DFQATT and SNEGSKA (reference sequence). The CDR3 runs 14 residues. Trimming at V came to 3 bases and at J to 10 bases, leaving 11 bases not matched to a gene. CDR3 amino acids: CSASLGQGNGRAFF. The CDR3 bases are TGCAGTGCTAGTTTGGGACAGGGGAACGGTCGAGCTTTCTTT.

As for this clonotype: A much larger clone sits a single nucleotide away, making a read error possible. V gene TRBV7-3 combines with J gene TRBJ1-1; no reliable D call. V shed 3 bases and J shed 5 bases, with 7 bases lying between them. The CDR3 consists of 12 residues. Germline CDR1 and CDR2: SGHTA and FQGTGA. CDR3 region: CASSFGETEAFF. In nucleotides, the CDR3 is TGTGCCAGCAGCTTCGGGGAGACTGAAGCTTTCTTT.

In this sample, this clonotype turned up many times. The chain has TRBV9 and TRBJ1-2; 8 nucleotides agree with TRBD1. CDR3 length equals 13 residues. The J segment lost 7 bases and the V segment lost 0 bases, leaving 2 bases of the junction unmatched. Germline assignment: CDR1 SGDLS and CDR2 YYNGEE. The CDR3 nucleotides are TGTGCCAGCAGCGTAGGGACAGGGACTGGCTACACCTTC. Translated: CASSVGTGTGYTF.